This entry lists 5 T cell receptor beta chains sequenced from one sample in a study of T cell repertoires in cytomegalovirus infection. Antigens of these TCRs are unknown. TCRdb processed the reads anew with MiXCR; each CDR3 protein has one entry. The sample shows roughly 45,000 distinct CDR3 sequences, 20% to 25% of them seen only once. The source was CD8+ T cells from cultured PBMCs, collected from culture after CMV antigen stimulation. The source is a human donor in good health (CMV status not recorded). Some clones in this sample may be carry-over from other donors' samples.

The DNA of the CDR3 is TGTGCCACCAGCAGAGATGGGGACACCGGGGAGCTGTTTTTT. Amino acid sequence: CATSRDGDTGELFF. This rearrangement joins TRBV15 to TRBJ2-2; D is uncertain. V was trimmed by 0 bases and J by 3 bases, leaving 5 bases between them. The germline gives CDR1 LNHNV, CDR2 YYDKDF (reference sequence). The length of the CDR3 is 14 residues.

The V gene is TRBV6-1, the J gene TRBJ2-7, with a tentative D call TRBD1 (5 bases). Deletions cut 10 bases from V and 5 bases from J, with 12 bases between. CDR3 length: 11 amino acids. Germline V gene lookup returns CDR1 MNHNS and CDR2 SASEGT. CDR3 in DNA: TGTGCCACCAGGGCACGAGACGAGCAGTACTTC. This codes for CATRARDEQYF.

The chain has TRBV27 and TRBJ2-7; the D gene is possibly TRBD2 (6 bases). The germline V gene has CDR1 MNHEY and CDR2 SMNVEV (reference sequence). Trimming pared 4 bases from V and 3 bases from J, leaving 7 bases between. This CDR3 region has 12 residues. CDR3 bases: TGTGCCAGCAGTTCGGACTACTACGAGCAGTACTTC. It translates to CASSSDYYEQYF.

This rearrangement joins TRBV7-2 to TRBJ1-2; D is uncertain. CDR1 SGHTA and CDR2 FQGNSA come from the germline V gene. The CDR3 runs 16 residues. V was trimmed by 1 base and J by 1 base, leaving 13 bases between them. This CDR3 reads CASSLGAALFNYGYTF. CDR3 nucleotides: TGTGCCAGCAGCTTAGGGGCAGCCTTATTTAACTATGGCTACACCTTC.

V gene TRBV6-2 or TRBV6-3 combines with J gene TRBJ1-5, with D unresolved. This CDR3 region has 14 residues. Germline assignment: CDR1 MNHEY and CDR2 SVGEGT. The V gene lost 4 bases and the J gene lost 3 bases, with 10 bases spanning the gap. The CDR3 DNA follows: TGTGCCAGCAGTTTAATAGGGAACAATCAGCCCCAGCATTTT. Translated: CASSLIGNNQPQHF.